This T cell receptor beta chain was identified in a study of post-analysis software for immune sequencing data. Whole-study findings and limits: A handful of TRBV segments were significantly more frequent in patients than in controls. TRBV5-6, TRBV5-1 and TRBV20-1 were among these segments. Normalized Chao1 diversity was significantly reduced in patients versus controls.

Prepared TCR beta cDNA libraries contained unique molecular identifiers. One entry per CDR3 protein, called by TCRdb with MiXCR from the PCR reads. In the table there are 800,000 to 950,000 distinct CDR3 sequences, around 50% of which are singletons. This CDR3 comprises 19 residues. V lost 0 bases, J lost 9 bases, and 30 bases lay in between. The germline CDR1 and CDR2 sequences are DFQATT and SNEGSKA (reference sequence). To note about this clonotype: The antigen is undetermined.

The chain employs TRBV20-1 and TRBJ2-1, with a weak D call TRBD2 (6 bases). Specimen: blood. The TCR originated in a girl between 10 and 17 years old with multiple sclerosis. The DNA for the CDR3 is TGCAGTGCTAGAGATCCGGGGGACCCCCTCGGGGCTAGCTATAGTGAGCAGTTCTTC. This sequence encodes CSARDPGDPLGASYSEQFF.